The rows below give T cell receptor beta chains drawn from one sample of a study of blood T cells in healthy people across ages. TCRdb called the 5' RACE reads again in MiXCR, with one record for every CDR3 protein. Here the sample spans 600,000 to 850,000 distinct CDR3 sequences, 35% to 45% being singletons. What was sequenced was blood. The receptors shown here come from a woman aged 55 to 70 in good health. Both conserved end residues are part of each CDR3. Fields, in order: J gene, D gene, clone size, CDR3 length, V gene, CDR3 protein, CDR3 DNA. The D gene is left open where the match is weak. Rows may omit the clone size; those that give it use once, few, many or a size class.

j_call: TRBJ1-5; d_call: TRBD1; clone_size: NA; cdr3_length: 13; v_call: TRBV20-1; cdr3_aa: CSVPDRGNQPQHF; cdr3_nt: TGCAGTGTCCCGGACAGGGGCAATCAGCCCCAGCATTTT
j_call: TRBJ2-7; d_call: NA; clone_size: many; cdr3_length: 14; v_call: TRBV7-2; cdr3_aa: CASSAEGRGYEQYF; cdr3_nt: TGTGCCAGCAGCGCCGAGGGAAGGGGCTACGAGCAGTACTTC
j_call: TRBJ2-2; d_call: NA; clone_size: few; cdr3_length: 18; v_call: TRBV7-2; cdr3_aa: CASSLAGMIGSNTGELFF; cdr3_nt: TGTGCCAGCAGCTTAGCGGGGATGATCGGGAGTAACACCGGGGAGCTGTTTTTT
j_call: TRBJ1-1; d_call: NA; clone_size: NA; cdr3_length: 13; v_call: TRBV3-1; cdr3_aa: CASSHPRGTEAFF; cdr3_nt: TGTGCCAGCAGCCATCCCCGAGGGACTGAAGCTTTCTTT
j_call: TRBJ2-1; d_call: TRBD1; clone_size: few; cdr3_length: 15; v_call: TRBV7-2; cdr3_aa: CASSLWGQIYNEQFF; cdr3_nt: TGTGCCAGCAGCTTATGGGGACAGATCTACAATGAGCAGTTCTTC
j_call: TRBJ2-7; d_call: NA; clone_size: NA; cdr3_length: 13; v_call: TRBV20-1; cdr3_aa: CSASRTDSYEQYF; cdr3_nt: TGCAGTGCTAGCCGGACGGACTCCTACGAGCAGTACTTC
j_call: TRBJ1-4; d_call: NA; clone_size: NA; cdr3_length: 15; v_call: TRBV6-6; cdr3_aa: CASSSQGLSNEKLFF; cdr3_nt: TGTGCCAGCAGCTCGCAAGGGCTTTCTAATGAAAAACTGTTTTTT
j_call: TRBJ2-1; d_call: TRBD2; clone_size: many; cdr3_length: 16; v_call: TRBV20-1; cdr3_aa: CSAKEEGAGEFNEQFF; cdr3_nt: TGCAGTGCTAAGGAGGAGGGTGCGGGAGAATTTAATGAGCAGTTCTTC
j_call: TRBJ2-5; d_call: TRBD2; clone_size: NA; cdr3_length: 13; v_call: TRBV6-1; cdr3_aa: CASSGGMGNEQYF; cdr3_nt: TGTGCCAGCAGCGGGGGGATGGGGAATGAGCAGTACTTC
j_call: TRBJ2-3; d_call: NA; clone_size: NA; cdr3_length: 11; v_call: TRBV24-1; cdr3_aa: CATREGDTQYF; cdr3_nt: TGTGCCACCAGAGAGGGAGATACGCAGTATTTT
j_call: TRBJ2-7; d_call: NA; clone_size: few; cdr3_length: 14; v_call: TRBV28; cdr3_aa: CASSSKTSPYEQYF; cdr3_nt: TGTGCCAGCAGTTCCAAGACTAGTCCCTACGAGCAGTACTTC
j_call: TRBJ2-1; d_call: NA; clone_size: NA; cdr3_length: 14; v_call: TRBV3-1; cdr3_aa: CASSQSGSYNEQFF; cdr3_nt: TGTGCCAGCAGCCAATCGGGGTCCTACAATGAGCAGTTCTTC
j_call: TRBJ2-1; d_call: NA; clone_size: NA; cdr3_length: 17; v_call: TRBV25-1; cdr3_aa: CASSELGRGPRENEQFF; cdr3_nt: TGTGCCAGCAGTGAACTGGGTCGAGGACCAAGAGAAAATGAGCAGTTCTTC
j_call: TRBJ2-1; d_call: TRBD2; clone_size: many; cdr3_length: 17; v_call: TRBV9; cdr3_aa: CASSVAREELAGGRQFF; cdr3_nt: TGTGCCAGCAGCGTAGCCCGTGAGGAGCTAGCGGGAGGGCGTCAGTTCTTC
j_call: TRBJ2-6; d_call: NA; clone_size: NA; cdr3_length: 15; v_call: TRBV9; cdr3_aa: CASSAYRPGANVLTF; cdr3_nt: TGTGCCAGCAGCGCCTACCGACCTGGGGCCAACGTCCTGACTTTC
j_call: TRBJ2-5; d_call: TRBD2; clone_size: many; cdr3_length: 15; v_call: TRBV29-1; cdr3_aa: CSVAIGTSGEETQYF; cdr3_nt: TGCAGCGTTGCAATAGGGACTAGCGGCGAAGAGACCCAGTACTTC
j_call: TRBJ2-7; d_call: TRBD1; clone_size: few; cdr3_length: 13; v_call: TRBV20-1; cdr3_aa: CSAKMGQNYEQYF; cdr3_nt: TGCAGTGCCAAGATGGGACAGAATTACGAGCAGTACTTC
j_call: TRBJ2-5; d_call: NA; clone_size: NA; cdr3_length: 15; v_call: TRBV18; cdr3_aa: CASSPGAGTQETQYF; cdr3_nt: TGTGCCAGCTCACCAGGGGCGGGGACCCAAGAGACCCAGTACTTC
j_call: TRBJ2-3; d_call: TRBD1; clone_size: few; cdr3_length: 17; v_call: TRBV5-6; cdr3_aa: CASSLVPQTGGTDTQYF; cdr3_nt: TGTGCCAGCAGCTTGGTCCCACAGACAGGGGGAACAGATACGCAGTATTTT
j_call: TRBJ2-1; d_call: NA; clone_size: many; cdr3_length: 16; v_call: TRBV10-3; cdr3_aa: CAISESAPRLGNEQFF; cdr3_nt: TGTGCCATCAGTGAGTCAGCTCCACGTTTGGGCAATGAGCAGTTCTTC
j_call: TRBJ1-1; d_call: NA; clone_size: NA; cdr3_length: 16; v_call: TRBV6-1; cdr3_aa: CASSENAGGIRTEAFF; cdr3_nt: TGTGCCAGCAGTGAAAACGCCGGGGGGATCAGGACTGAAGCTTTCTTT
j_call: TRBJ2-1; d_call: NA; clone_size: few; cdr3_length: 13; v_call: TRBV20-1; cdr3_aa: CSASVISYNEQFF; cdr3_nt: TGCAGTGCTAGCGTGATCTCCTACAATGAGCAGTTCTTC
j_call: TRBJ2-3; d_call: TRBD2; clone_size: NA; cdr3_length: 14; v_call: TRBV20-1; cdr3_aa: CSATGLAGPDTQYF; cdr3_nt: TGCAGTGCTACTGGACTAGCGGGACCGGATACGCAGTATTTT
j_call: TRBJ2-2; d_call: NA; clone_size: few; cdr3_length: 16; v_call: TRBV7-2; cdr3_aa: CASANLQIKNTGELFF; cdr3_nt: TGTGCCAGCGCAAATCTGCAGATCAAGAACACCGGGGAGCTGTTTTTT
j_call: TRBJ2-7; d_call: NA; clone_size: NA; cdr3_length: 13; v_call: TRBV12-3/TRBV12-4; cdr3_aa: CASRLDTAYEQYF; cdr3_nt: TGTGCCAGCAGACTAGACACCGCCTACGAGCAGTACTTC
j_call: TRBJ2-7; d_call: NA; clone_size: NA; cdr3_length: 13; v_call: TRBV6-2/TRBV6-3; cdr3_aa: CASASPTTYEQYF; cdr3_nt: TGTGCCAGCGCAAGCCCCACCACCTACGAGCAGTACTTC
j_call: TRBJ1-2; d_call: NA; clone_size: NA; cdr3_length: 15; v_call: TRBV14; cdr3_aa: CASSHGGIANYGYTF; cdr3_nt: TGTGCCAGCAGCCACGGGGGCATAGCTAACTATGGCTACACCTTC
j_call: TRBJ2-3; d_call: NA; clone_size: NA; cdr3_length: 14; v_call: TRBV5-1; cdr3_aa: CASSPEGSSNTQYF; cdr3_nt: TGCGCCAGCAGCCCGGAGGGTTCCTCAAATACGCAGTATTTT
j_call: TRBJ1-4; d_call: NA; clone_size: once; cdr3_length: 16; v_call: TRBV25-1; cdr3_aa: CASMAFSTATNEKLFF; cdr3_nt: TGTGCCAGCATGGCCTTCTCTACAGCAACTAATGAAAAACTGTTTTTT
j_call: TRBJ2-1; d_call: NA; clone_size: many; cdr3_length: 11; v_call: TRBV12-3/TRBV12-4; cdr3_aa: CASSPRSEQFF; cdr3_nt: TGTGCCAGCAGTCCTCGATCTGAGCAGTTCTTC
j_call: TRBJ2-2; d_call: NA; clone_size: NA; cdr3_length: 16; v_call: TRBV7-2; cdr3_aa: CASSLVGTASTGELFF; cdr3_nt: TGTGCCAGCAGCCTAGTCGGAACAGCCAGCACCGGGGAGCTGTTTTTT
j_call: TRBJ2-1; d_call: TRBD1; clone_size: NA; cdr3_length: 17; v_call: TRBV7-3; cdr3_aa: CASSKEGTGRWYNEQFF; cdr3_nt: TGTGCCAGCAGCAAAGAAGGGACAGGGAGGTGGTACAATGAGCAGTTCTTC
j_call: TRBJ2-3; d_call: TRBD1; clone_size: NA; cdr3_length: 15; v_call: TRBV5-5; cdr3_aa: CASSPRQGESDTQYF; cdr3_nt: TGTGCCAGCAGCCCCCGACAGGGGGAATCAGATACGCAGTATTTT